This T cell receptor (beta chain) was documented in a study of radiotherapy plus CTLA-4 blockade in lung cancer (dated by TCRdb to about 2018). Some background on the complete study: Objective responses were observed in 18% of enrolled patients, and disease control was achieved in less than 40%.

The study evaluated CTLA-4 blockade (ipilimumab) given together with focal radiation therapy in patients who had chemo-refractory metastatic non-small-cell lung cancer. What the study reported, not specific to this receptor: Early dynamic changes in blood T cell clones, together with increased serum interferon-beta after radiation, were reported as the strongest predictors of response. After treatment with radiotherapy and ipilimumab, TCR clones that originated in tumors expanded in peripheral blood.

The CDR3 contains 17 residues, cysteine and phenylalanine counted. This entry keeps only the CDR3 DNA: 51 bases, framed from base 1. CDR1 LNHDA and CDR2 SQIVND were looked up in the germline V gene (reference sequence). V is pruned by 3 bases and J by 6 bases, leaving 14 bases of the junction without a gene match. A single count supports this clone. It has no known antigen specificity. The sample holds no much larger clone one base away, and base qualities are not on file. To prepare the library, the immunoSEQ multiplex PCR assay was applied. TCRdb obtained this table from immuneACCESS and retained in-frame rearrangements with V and J assigned. These tables miss some clones; where compared with another copy, unresolved V genes account for less than half of the shortfall, and the remainder is unexplained. In all, the sample holds 60,000 to 70,000 clones, and roughly 78% of those were seen once. The leading ten clones occupy over 7.5% of the sample.

The source is a human donor with non-small cell lung cancer who had a complete response to radiotherapy plus ipilimumab. The receptor chain draws on TRBV19 and TRBJ2-1; 7 bases in the middle match TRBD1. This specimen consisted of peripheral blood, obtained from a patient treated with radiotherapy plus ipilimumab. In nucleotides, the sequence is TGTGCCAGTAGTATGTTGGGGCGTGGGGCAGGGGGCAATGAGCAGTTCTTC. The encoded protein is CASSMLGRGAGGNEQFF.